The 27 T cell receptor beta chains below all came from one sample that was sequenced in a study of T cells in localized non-small cell lung cancer. Repertoires were generated with immunoSEQ multiplex PCR, while TCRdb's copy carries only in-frame clones and drops some. Of more than 100,000 clones in the sample, 80% to 90% were seen once. The source material was peripheral blood, sampled before any cancer treatment. The receptors stem from a female donor at least 60 years old with stage I lung adenocarcinoma.

The CDR3, as DNA: TGTGCCAGCAGCCCTCGGACAGGGGCCACCACTGAAGCTTTCTTT. Residues: CASSPRTGATTEAFF. V gene TRBV9 combines with J gene TRBJ1-1; TRBD1 aligns across 9 bases. The CDR3 is 15 residues long. Trimming cost V 4 bases and J 4 bases; bases outside gene matches: 8. Germline lookup yields CDR1 SGDLS and CDR2 YYNGEE.

The table lists this clone with a count of one. V gene TRBV5-1 combines with J gene TRBJ2-3; the D gene is possibly TRBD2 (6 bases). Trimming removed 0 bases from V and 2 bases from J, with 13 bases in between. Germline V gene lookup returns CDR1 SGHRS and CDR2 YFSETQ. CDR3 length equals 16 residues. The CDR3 is CASSLGREWYTDTQYF. CDR3 nucleotide sequence: TGCGCCAGCAGCTTGGGTCGGGAGTGGTACACAGATACGCAGTATTTT.

The chain employs TRBV6-5 and TRBJ2-1; no firm D call. Looked up from germline, CDR1 is MNHEY and CDR2 is SVGAGI. Trimming stripped 0 bases from V and 6 bases from J, with 9 bases between. This CDR3 has 14 residues. The CDR3 coding sequence is TGTGCCAGCAGTTACTCGACTCTTCTCAATGAGCAGTTCTTC. Protein sequence: CASSYSTLLNEQFF.

V and J are TRBV20-1 and TRBJ1-1, with D hard to call. This CDR3 is 10 amino acids long. Germline V CDR1 and CDR2: DFQATT, SNEGSKA (reference sequence). V was clipped by 2 bases and J by 9 bases, with 7 bases between them. For the CDR3, the DNA is TGCAGTGCTAGAAGGCAGAAAGCTTTCTTT. Translation: CSARRQKAFF.

This sequence joins TRBV30 and TRBJ2-7, with a possible D match to TRBD2 (5 bases). Trimming pared 1 base from V and 3 bases from J, leaving 10 bases between. CDR1 and CDR2 (germline): GTSNPN, SVGIG (reference sequence). This CDR3 is built from 13 residues. The CDR3 DNA sequence: TGTGCCTGGAGTGAGACAAGCGGCTACGAGCAGTACTTC. This gives the protein CAWSETSGYEQYF.

The chain uses TRBV9 and TRBJ2-3; 11 bases agree with TRBD2. The length of the CDR3 is 16 residues. With 2 bases clipped from V and 4 bases from J, the junction kept 6 bases outside the gene matches. Germline CDR1 and CDR2: SGDLS and YYNGEE. The CDR3 nucleotides read TGTGCCAGCAGCGTTACTAGCGGGAGTATCTCAGATACGCAGTATTTT. It yields the protein CASSVTSGSISDTQYF.

CDR3 coding DNA: TGCGCCAGCAGTGAGGGGTTGGGGCGCCCAGCTTTCTTT. Its protein is CASSEGLGRPAFF. The chain is built from TRBV10-1 and TRBJ1-1, with D possibly being TRBD1 (5 bases). CDR1 WNHNN and CDR2 SYGVQD come from the germline V gene (reference sequence). V lost 2 bases and J lost 10, with 14 bases in between. The CDR3 has 13 amino acids.

CDR3 in amino acids: CASSRTPDQLTDTQYF. DNA of the CDR3: TGTGCCAGCAGCCGTACACCAGACCAACTCACAGATACGCAGTATTTT. The V and J genes are TRBV28 and TRBJ2-3, with unresolved D. Trimming took 6 bases from V and 2 from J, leaving 18 bases between them. The CDR3 covers 16 residues. Germline V gene sequence: CDR1 MDHEN, CDR2 SYDVKM.

V is TRBV27 and J is TRBJ1-1, with D unresolved. CDR1 and CDR2 (germline): MNHEY, SMNVEV (reference sequence). Trimming shortened V by 6 bases and J by 4 bases, and 12 bases separated the two germline ends. The CDR3 totals 13 residues. The CDR3 spells CASRLPKGTEAFF. CDR3 sequence (DNA): TGTGCCAGCAGACTACCTAAGGGCACTGAAGCTTTCTTT.

The chain carries TRBV5-1 and TRBJ2-7; TRBD2 is a possible D gene (6 bases). The germline CDR1 and CDR2 sequences are SGHRS and YFSETQ. Trimming removed 5 bases at V and 2 bases at J, with 17 bases between. The CDR3 covers 15 residues. The CDR3 coding sequence is TGCGCCAGCAGTCTCGTACCGGGAGAAACCTACGAGCAGTACTTC. The encoded protein is CASSLVPGETYEQYF.

The chain links TRBV29-1 to TRBJ2-1; no reliable D call. V was pared by 6 bases and J by 6 bases, with 15 bases between. The V gene's germline CDR1 is SQVTM and CDR2 ANQGSEA. The CDR3 extends over 13 amino acids. The CDR3 DNA is TGCAGCGTCAGGTCCCCAAGTTCCAATGAGCAGTTCTTC. Translation: CSVRSPSSNEQFF.

The sample holds a few counts of this clone. The rearrangement uses TRBV20-1 and TRBJ1-1; no clear D gene. V shed 5 bases and J shed 8 bases, with 3 bases lying between them. Germline CDR1 reads DFQATT; CDR2 reads SNEGSKA (reference sequence). The CDR3 has 8 amino acids. The CDR3 DNA reads as TGCAGTGCTCTCGAAGCTTTCTTT. Translating it yields CSALEAFF.

This sequence joins TRBV9 and TRBJ2-7; no definite D call. The CDR3 contains 12 residues. CDR1 SGDLS and CDR2 YYNGEE come from the germline V gene. Trimming shortened V by 0 bases and J by 6 bases, and 7 bases separated the two germline ends. CDR3 in amino acids: CASSVEEGEQYF. The CDR3 nucleotides read TGTGCCAGCAGCGTAGAGGAAGGCGAGCAGTACTTC. The entire variable domain, with the rest obtained from reference TRBV9 and TRBJ2-7, is as follows: DSGVTQTPKHLITATGQRVTLRCSPRSGDLSVYWYQQSLDQGLQFLIQYYNGEERAKGNILERFSAQQFPDLHSELNLSSLELGDSALYFCASSVEEGEQYFGPGTRLTVT.

The chain is built from TRBV2 and TRBJ1-1; D possibly corresponds to TRBD1 (6 bases). The CDR3 consists of 15 residues. Trimming cost V 2 bases and J 1 base, with 11 bases left between them. From germline, CDR1 is SNHLY and CDR2 FYNNEI. This CDR3 reads CASSEWGQENTEAFF. The CDR3 DNA follows: TGTGCCAGCAGTGAATGGGGACAAGAGAACACTGAAGCTTTCTTT.

The chain has TRBV7-8 and TRBJ1-3; a weak D match, TRBD1 (5 bases). The CDR3 has 13 residues. Germline V lookup: CDR1 SGHVS, CDR2 FQNEAQ. Trimming pared 6 bases from V and 0 bases from J, leaving 6 bases between. DNA of the CDR3: TGTGCCAGCAGTGACAGCTCTGGAAACACCATATATTTT. Its protein product is CASSDSSGNTIYF.

This clone was picked up one time. V gene TRBV7-8 combines with J gene TRBJ2-7; D is perhaps TRBD1 (5 bases). The CDR3 extends over 14 amino acids. Germline V CDR1 and CDR2: SGHVS, FQNEAQ. V dropped 2 bases and J dropped 6 bases, with 14 bases sitting between them. CDR3 residues: CASSLIRSGSEQYF. CDR3 bases: TGTGCCAGCAGCTTAATTCGATCAGGGTCCGAGCAGTACTTC.

V usage is TRBV5-4 and J usage is TRBJ1-4; D is unclear. The CDR3 length is 16 residues. The germline CDR1 and CDR2 sequences are SGHNT and YYREEE (reference sequence). V lost 1 base and J 0 bases, leaving 10 bases between the germline ends. The CDR3 bases are TGTGCCAGCAGCTTGTCCCCCCGGGCAACTAATGAAAAACTGTTTTTT. It specifies CASSLSPRATNEKLFF.

The chain carries TRBV6-5 and TRBJ1-2, with 7 bases identical to TRBD1. Germline V gives CDR1 MNHEY, CDR2 SVGAGI. Trimming cost V 6 bases and J 6 bases; bases outside gene matches: 4. The CDR3 runs to 12 residues. The DNA of the CDR3 is TGTGCCAGCAGCGCTACAGGGGATGGCTACACCTTC. Residues: CASSATGDGYTF.

The chain uses TRBV5-5 and TRBJ1-4, with 7 bases fitting TRBD1. CDR3 size: 15 residues. CDR1 SGHKS and CDR2 YYEKEE come from the germline V gene (reference sequence). V shed 4 bases and J 0 bases; nucleotides not matched to a gene: 3. The CDR3 nucleotides are TGTGCCAGCAGCGTAACAGGGGCAACTAATGAAAAACTGTTTTTT. Residues: CASSVTGATNEKLFF.

A few counts support this clone. This chain connects TRBV2 to TRBJ1-3; 10 bases are a match to TRBD1. The CDR3 runs to 15 residues. Unmatched junction bases numbered 3, after V lost 4 bases and J lost 3 bases. The germline V gene encodes CDR1 SNHLY and CDR2 FYNNEI. CDR3 residues: CASSGQGAFGNTIYF. The CDR3 nucleotides are TGTGCCAGCAGTGGACAGGGGGCGTTTGGAAACACCATATATTTT.

V is TRBV15 and J is TRBJ1-6; 10 bases are a match to TRBD1. Germline V gives CDR1 LNHNV, CDR2 YYDKDF (reference sequence). The CDR3 runs 18 residues. With V trimmed by 3 bases and J by 10 bases, 15 bases remained unmatched. CDR3 in amino acids: CATSREKGSGTGASPLHF. The CDR3 region has the DNA TGTGCCACCAGCAGGGAGAAAGGCTCCGGGACAGGGGCCTCACCCCTCCACTTT. The variable domain in full, completed from reference TRBV15 and TRBJ1-6, reads DAMVIQNPRYQVTQFGKPVTLSCSQTLNHNVMYWYQQKSSQAPKLLFHYYDKDFNNEADTPDNFQSRRPNTSFCFLDIRSPGLGDTAMYLCATSREKGSGTGASPLHFGNGTRLTVT.

The rearrangement joins TRBV28 to TRBJ2-7; D perhaps matches TRBD2 (5 bases). From germline, CDR1 is MDHEN and CDR2 SYDVKM. Trimming left V 5 bases short and J 4 bases short, with 9 bases between. The CDR3 is made up of 12 amino acids. Here the CDR3 reads CASSRGFYEQYF. CDR3 sequence (DNA): TGTGCCAGCAGTAGAGGGTTTTACGAGCAGTACTTC. The full variable domain, its missing parts supplied by reference TRBV28 and TRBJ2-7, is DVKVTQSSRYLVKRTGEKVFLECVQDMDHENMFWYRQDPGLGLRLIYFSYDVKMKEKGDIPEGYSVSREKKERFSLILESASTNQTSMYLCASSRGFYEQYFGPGTRLTVT.

At least ten counts were recorded for this clone. The sample carries other DNA sequences with the same CDR3. The chain couples TRBV30 to TRBJ1-2, with unresolved D. This CDR3 has 11 amino acids. Trimming pared 4 bases from V and 0 bases from J, leaving 3 bases between. CDR1 and CDR2 from the germline V gene are GTSNPN and SVGIG (reference sequence). The CDR3 DNA follows: TGTGCCTGGACAGCTAACTATGGCTACACCTTC. Translating gives CAWTANYGYTF.

V is TRBV29-1 and J is TRBJ1-4; TRBD1 agrees at 7 bases. This CDR3 region has 13 residues. Germline CDR1 and CDR2: SQVTM and ANQGSEA. Losses at the gene ends were 3 bases for V and 6 bases for J; bases not matched to a gene: 4. CDR3 sequence (DNA): TGCAGCGTTGACAGGGGGGGAGATGAAAAACTGTTTTTT. Translated: CSVDRGGDEKLFF.

V usage is TRBV5-4 and J usage is TRBJ1-5, with D possibly being TRBD1 (5 bases). The CDR3 runs to 17 residues. Germline loops: CDR1 SGHNT, CDR2 YYREEE (reference sequence). Trimming took off 0 bases at V and 1 base at J, with 14 bases between the two ends. CDR3 in amino acids: CASSLDPAQGSNQPQHF. The CDR3 coding sequence is TGTGCCAGCAGCTTGGACCCAGCCCAGGGCAGCAATCAGCCCCAGCATTTT.

The V and J genes are TRBV6-5 and TRBJ1-2; unclear D gene. V was cut by 6 bases and J by 1 base, with 9 bases left in between. The germline gives CDR1 MNHEY, CDR2 SVGAGI. The CDR3 is 13 amino acids. The CDR3 coding sequence is TGTGCCAGCAGACCAACAGTTAACTATGGCTACACCTTC. This sequence encodes CASRPTVNYGYTF.

This chain links TRBV7-2 with TRBJ2-3; 9 positions match TRBD2. Germline assignment: CDR1 SGHTA and CDR2 FQGNSA. V trimming: 5 bases; J trimming: 2 bases; junction bases outside the gene matches: 5. The CDR3 totals 15 residues. Here the CDR3 reads CASSPRGGPTDTQYF. DNA for the CDR3: TGTGCCAGCAGCCCGCGGGGGGGCCCCACAGATACGCAGTATTTT.